This TCR beta chain is drawn from a study of monozygotic twins with inflammatory bowel disease. From the 5' RACE reads, TCRdb lists one entry per CDR3 protein and no DNA. The sample data list 140,000 to 150,000 distinct CDR3 sequences. To note about this clonotype: Its antigen is still unknown.

Study-level results: Lower sharing of clonotypes with other individuals was seen in IBD patients than in healthy twins. This was most marked in patients showing signs of disease activity.

Blood, 2.5 ml, was drawn per donor. This CDR3 contains 14 residues. Germline CDR1 is MNHEY and CDR2 is SMNVEV (reference sequence). V is TRBV27 and J is TRBJ1-6. The origin of this receptor is a human donor with ulcerative colitis or Crohn's disease, or a healthy co-twin of an affected twin (not recorded which). The specimen sequenced was blood. CDR3 in amino acids: CASSLGFRDSPLHF.